What follows is one T cell receptor (beta chain) and its context. These data originate in a study of T cell changes during pregnancy in multiple sclerosis. Profiling relied on immunoSEQ multiplex PCR, and the TCRdb table lists in-frame clones only, not all of them. The sample records around 66,000 clones, 91% being singletons. Germline assignment: CDR1 SGHKS and CDR2 YYEKEE (reference sequence). Trimming cost V 4 bases and J 2 bases, with 13 bases left between them. The CDR3 contains 15 residues. The chain has TRBV5-5 and TRBJ1-3; D may be TRBD1 (5 bases). The source is a female donor in good health, enrolled as a control in a pregnancy study. Source: peripheral blood, taken after pregnancy. The CDR3, as DNA: TGTGCCAGCAGCCTGGACATCTCCGCTGGAAACACCATATATTTT. Residues: CASSLDISAGNTIYF.